A single T cell receptor (beta chain) is shown here with its context. The antigen this receptor binds is unknown. Qualities for individual bases were not recorded, and no much larger clone is one base off. Before TCR sequencing, CD3+CD8+ T cells were sorted out of fresh PBMCs. The entry originates in a study of immunodeficiency (dated by TCRdb to the late 2010s). For the study in its entirety: Repertoire analysis was done to look for VDJ recombination defects and oligoclonality. Results and caveats for the whole study, not just this receptor: Restricted TRB V-J pairing and lower productive entropy were observed in patient CD8+ T cells compared with control CD8+ T cells. In the entropy comparisons of patients against healthy controls, patients were shown as n=3 (open circles), and an effect of thymic development was suggested only as a possibility. Severe oligoclonality, judged by top-100 and total clonotype frequencies, was seen in patient CD8+ but not CD4+ T cells.

Genomic DNA was extracted using the QIAamp DNA Blood Mini Kit and was submitted for immunoSEQ repertoire analysis. A standard quantity of genomic DNA template was used for amplification of CDR3 regions by multiplex PCR. PCR products were sequenced on an Illumina platform. Per the original workflow: Alignment of sequences was done against a reference, and the V, D and J gene definitions came from IMGT. To get rid of PCR and sequencing errors, closely related sequences were merged using a nearest-neighbor clustering algorithm. V, D and J usage in productive unique and total sequences was analyzed using ImmunoSEQ Analyzer tools and R version 3.6.1. Entries here come from immuneACCESS through TCRdb and include only in-frame sequences with V and J called. Some clones fail to appear in such tables; in the studies checked, an unresolved V gene covers under half of the shortfall, and the cause of the remainder is unknown. V, J and clone size are taken as reported in that table, and D and trimming were inferred from the DNA itself. The sample records 3,400 or so clones, 89% of which are singletons. Around 11% of the sample lies in the top ten.

The CDR3 contains 15 residues, cysteine and phenylalanine counted. Here the CDR3 DNA is all that survives: 45 bases in frame from base 1. V and J lose 6 bases and 3 bases, and a span of 17 bases separates them. CDR1 SNHLY and CDR2 FYNNEI were looked up in the germline V gene. The V and J genes are TRBV2 and TRBJ1-2; the best D guess is TRBD1, with 6 bases matching. Input material: CD8+ T cells from blood. The TCR was taken from a human donor in good health. The CDR3 sequence is CASRPTGMGDYGYTF. DNA sequence: TGTGCCAGCAGACCCACAGGGATGGGGGACTATGGCTACACCTTC.